This note documents a single TCR beta chain sequence. The data were obtained in a study of T cell changes during pregnancy in multiple sclerosis. Produced via immunoSEQ multiplex PCR; TCRdb's table is partial and in-frame only. The repertoire holds some 45,000 clones, with around 90% as singletons. From germline, CDR1 is LNHDA and CDR2 SQIVND (reference sequence). This CDR3 is built from 14 residues. V lost 7 bases, J lost 0 bases, and 10 bases lay in between. The rearrangement joins TRBV19 to TRBJ1-5; D perhaps matches TRBD1 (5 bases). The sequences come from CD4+ T cells from peripheral blood mononuclear cells, collected after pregnancy. The sequence was collected from a female donor with multiple sclerosis, enrolled in a pregnancy study. Written as DNA, the CDR3 is TGTGCCAGTATTGGGGCAAATAGCAATCAGCCCCAGCATTTT. Encoded protein: CASIGANSNQPQHF.